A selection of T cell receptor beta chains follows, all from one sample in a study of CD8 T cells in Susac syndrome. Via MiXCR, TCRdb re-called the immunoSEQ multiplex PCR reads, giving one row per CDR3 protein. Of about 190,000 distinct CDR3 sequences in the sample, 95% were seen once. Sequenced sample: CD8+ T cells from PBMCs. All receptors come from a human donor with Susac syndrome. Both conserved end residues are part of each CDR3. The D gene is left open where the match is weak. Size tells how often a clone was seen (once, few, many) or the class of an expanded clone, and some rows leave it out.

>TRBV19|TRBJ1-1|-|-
CASRVTLNTEAFF
TGTGCCAGTAGGGTAACACTGAACACTGAAGCTTTCTTT
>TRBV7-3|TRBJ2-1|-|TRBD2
CASSLFGGGADHNEQFF
TGTGCCAGCAGCTTATTTGGCGGGGGGGCGGACCACAATGAGCAGTTCTTC
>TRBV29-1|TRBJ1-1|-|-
CSALTGWITEAFF
TGCAGCGCCCTAACAGGGTGGATCACTGAAGCTTTCTTT
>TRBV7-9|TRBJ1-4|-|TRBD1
CASSQTKTGSEKLFF
TGTGCCAGCAGCCAGACGAAGACAGGGTCTGAAAAACTGTTTTTT
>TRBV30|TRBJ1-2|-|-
CAWMQHSWGMDGYTF
TGTGCCTGGATGCAACACAGTTGGGGTATGGATGGCTACACCTTC
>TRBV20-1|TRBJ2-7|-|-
CSAEGLGYEQYF
TGCAGTGCGGAGGGTTTAGGATACGAGCAGTACTTC
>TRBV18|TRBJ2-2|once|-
CASSPRGTTNTGELFF
TGTGCCAGCTCACCACGAGGGACAACGAACACCGGGGAGCTGTTTTTT
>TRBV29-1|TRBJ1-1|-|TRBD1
CSAGGGETEAFF
TGCAGCGCCGGAGGGGGCGAAACTGAAGCTTTCTTT
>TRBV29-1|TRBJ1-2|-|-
CSVQFSSREANYGYTF
TGCAGCGTTCAATTCTCCTCCAGGGAAGCTAACTATGGCTACACCTTC
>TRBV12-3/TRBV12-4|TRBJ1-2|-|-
CASSLEQEYGYTF
TGTGCCAGCAGTTTAGAACAGGAGTATGGCTACACCTTC
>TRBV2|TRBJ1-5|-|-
CASSDGGTSGAQPQHF
TGTGCCAGCAGTGATGGCGGGACAAGCGGAGCTCAGCCCCAGCATTTT
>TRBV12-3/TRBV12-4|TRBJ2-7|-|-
CASSLAFGRLEQYF
TGTGCCAGCAGTTTAGCGTTTGGCCGACTCGAGCAGTACTTC
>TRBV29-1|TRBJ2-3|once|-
CSVVPSLPDTQYF
TGCAGCGTTGTCCCCAGCCTTCCAGATACGCAGTATTTT
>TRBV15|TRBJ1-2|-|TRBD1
CATSTPGQRIYGYTF
TGTGCCACCAGCACTCCGGGACAGAGGATCTATGGCTACACCTTC
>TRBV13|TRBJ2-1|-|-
CASSLVGGGSSYNEQFF
TGTGCCAGCAGCTTAGTAGGGGGGGGGAGCTCCTACAATGAGCAGTTCTTC
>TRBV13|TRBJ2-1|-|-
CASSLSSAEQFF
TGTGCCAGCAGCTTGTCTTCTGCTGAGCAGTTCTTC
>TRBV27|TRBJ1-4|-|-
CASRSGATNEKLFF
TGTGCCAGCAGATCAGGGGCAACTAATGAAAAACTGTTTTTT
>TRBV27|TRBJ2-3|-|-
CASKNAGSTDTQYF
TGTGCCAGCAAGAACGCCGGTAGCACAGATACGCAGTATTTT
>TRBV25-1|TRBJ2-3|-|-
CASSEYGKTSTDTQYF
TGTGCCAGCAGTGAATATGGGAAAACTAGCACAGATACGCAGTATTTT
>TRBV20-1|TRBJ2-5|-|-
CSACEVIQETQYF
TGCAGTGCCTGCGAGGTAATCCAAGAGACCCAGTACTTC
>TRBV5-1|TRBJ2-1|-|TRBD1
CASRNPGQGYNEQFF
TGCGCCAGTAGAAATCCGGGACAGGGCTATAATGAGCAGTTCTTC
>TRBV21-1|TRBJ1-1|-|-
CASSNRRHPRKAFF
TGTGCCAGCAGCAATCGGAGACACCCGAGGAAAGCTTTCTTT
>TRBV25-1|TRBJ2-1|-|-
CASSEKADAFF
TGTGCCAGCAGTGAAAAAGCTGATGCGTTCTTC